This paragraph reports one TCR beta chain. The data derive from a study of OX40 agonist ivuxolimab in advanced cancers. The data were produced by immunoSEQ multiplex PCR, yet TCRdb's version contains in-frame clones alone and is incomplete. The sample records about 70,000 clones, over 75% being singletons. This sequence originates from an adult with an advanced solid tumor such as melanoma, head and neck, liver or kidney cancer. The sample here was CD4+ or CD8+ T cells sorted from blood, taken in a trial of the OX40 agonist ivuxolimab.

The CDR3 here is CASGGTTEAFF. DNA for the CDR3: TGTGCCAGCGGGGGTACCACTGAAGCTTTCTTT. This chain uses TRBV6-5 with TRBJ1-1; perhaps TRBD1 as D (5 bases). This CDR3 is built from 11 residues. Germline-derived CDR1 and CDR2 are MNHEY and SVGAGI. Deletions cut 8 bases from V and 4 bases from J, with 8 bases between.